These 22 T cell receptor beta chains share one sample of origin, sequenced in a study of blood T cell repertoires in COVID-19. Assay: immunoSEQ multiplex PCR; the TCRdb copy retains only in-frame clones and omits some. Here the sample spans under 350,000 clones, about nine tenths being singletons. Source material: peripheral blood. All receptors derive from a man aged 45-65 years with acute or convalescent COVID-19.

This chain joins TRBV6-1 and TRBJ1-2, with D unresolved. The germline V gene encodes CDR1 MNHNS and CDR2 SASEGT. Trimming took 1 base from V and 5 from J, leaving 8 bases between them. The CDR3 totals 13 residues. CDR3 sequence: CASSEGYLYGYTF. DNA of the CDR3: TGTGCCAGCAGTGAAGGCTACCTTTATGGCTACACCTTC.

In its sample, this clone was seen once. The J gene is TRBJ1-5, the V gene TRBV27; TRBD1 matches at 7 bases. The CDR3 is 16 residues long. Trimming took 5 bases from V and 0 from J; bases not matched to a gene: 7. Germline V gene sequence: CDR1 MNHEY, CDR2 SMNVEV (reference sequence). The CDR3 coding sequence is TGTGCCAGCAGTACCGGGACAGCTTATAGCAATCAGCCCCAGCATTTT. This codes for CASSTGTAYSNQPQHF.

This clone was detected only a few times. The rearrangement uses TRBV6-5 and TRBJ1-1; D perhaps matches TRBD1 (6 bases). V was clipped by 1 base and J by 4 bases, with 10 bases between them. Germline V CDR1 and CDR2: MNHEY, SVGAGI. The CDR3 is made up of 14 amino acids. The CDR3 here is CASSYLQGFTEAFF. The CDR3 DNA is TGTGCCAGCAGTTACTTGCAGGGGTTCACTGAAGCTTTCTTT.

The chain recombines TRBV30 with TRBJ2-3, with 7 nucleotides matching TRBD2. Germline loops: CDR1 GTSNPN, CDR2 SVGIG (reference sequence). V trimming: 0 bases; J trimming: 4 bases; junction bases outside the gene matches: 7. This CDR3 is 15 amino acids long. CDR3 nucleotide sequence: TGTGCCTGGAGTGTGGGAGCGGGGTCGGCAGATACGCAGTATTTT. Its translation is CAWSVGAGSADTQYF.

The V gene is TRBV7-9, the J gene TRBJ2-2; the D is unclear. The CDR3 has 16 amino acids. Germline V CDR1 and CDR2: SEHNR, FQNEAQ (reference sequence). V lost 1 base and J lost 7, with 16 bases in between. This CDR3 reads CASSLGLRARIGELFF. CDR3 bases: TGTGCCAGCAGCTTAGGTCTCCGAGCGAGAATCGGGGAGCTGTTTTTT.

The rearrangement joins TRBV11-2 to TRBJ2-1; the match to TRBD2 covers 12 bases. Germline V CDR1 and CDR2: SGHAT, FQNNGV. This CDR3 region has 19 residues. Trimming at V came to 5 bases and at J to 3 bases, leaving 14 bases not matched to a gene. CDR3 sequence (DNA): TGTGCCAGCAGCCGACCAGGGGCTAGCGGGGGGGCCGTCTACAATGAGCAGTTCTTC. Protein: CASSRPGASGGAVYNEQFF.

V is TRBV18 and J is TRBJ2-6; D may be TRBD1 (6 bases). V lost 6 bases and J 4 bases, leaving 13 bases between the germline ends. This CDR3 is 15 amino acids long. Germline values: CDR1 KGHSH, CDR2 LQKENI. The CDR3 here is CASSSTGTGANVLTF. As DNA, the CDR3 is TGTGCCAGCTCTTCAACAGGGACCGGGGCCAACGTCCTGACTTTC.

The chain couples TRBV3-1 (or the pseudogene TRBV3-2) to TRBJ2-5, with 8 bases lining up with TRBD2. CDR1 is LGHDT and CDR2 is YNNKEL in the germline V gene (reference sequence). The ends lost 1 base at V and 9 bases at J; junction bases unmatched: 1. The CDR3 runs to 12 residues. The CDR3 coding sequence is TGTGCCAGCAGCCAAGCGGGGGGGGCCCAGTACTTC. Its protein product is CASSQAGGAQYF.

The chain couples TRBV19 to TRBJ2-2; a possible D gene is TRBD2 (5 bases). From germline, CDR1 is LNHDA and CDR2 SQIVND (reference sequence). Deletions cut 6 bases from V and 3 bases from J, with 8 bases between. CDR3 size: 13 residues. The CDR3 DNA reads TGTGCCAGTAGAGAGGGTTACACCGGGGAGCTGTTTTTT. Protein: CASREGYTGELFF.

The gene calls are TRBV6-6 and TRBJ1-2; D is uncertain. Germline CDR1 MNHNY, CDR2 SVGAGI (reference sequence). Trimming shortened V by 0 bases and J by 4 bases, and 12 bases separated the two germline ends. The length of the CDR3 is 15 residues. The CDR3 coding sequence is TGTGCCAGCAGTTACTCGAAAGGTCGGGGCTATGGCTACACCTTC. It encodes CASSYSKGRGYGYTF.

The chain recombines TRBV5-6 with TRBJ1-2; a weak D match, TRBD1 (5 bases). The germline V and J ends were trimmed by 1 base and 3 bases, with 7 bases remaining between them. Germline assignment: CDR1 SGHDT and CDR2 YYEEEE. The CDR3 runs 13 residues. The CDR3 bases are TGTGCCAGCAGCTTGAAAGGGGACTATGGCTACACCTTC. This sequence encodes CASSLKGDYGYTF.

This sequence joins TRBV11-3 and TRBJ1-6; perhaps TRBD1 as D (6 bases). V was trimmed by 5 bases and J by 7 bases, leaving 18 bases between them. The germline CDR1 and CDR2 sequences are SGHNT and YENEEA. This CDR3 is 16 amino acids long. The CDR3 region has the DNA TGTGCCAGCAGCCCGATCAGGGGTGGCGCGAATTCACCCCTCCACTTT. It encodes CASSPIRGGANSPLHF.

The chain uses TRBV10-1 and TRBJ2-7, with TRBD1 identical over 12 bases. Trimming cost V 4 bases and J 5 bases; bases outside gene matches: 3. Germline CDR1 reads WNHNN; CDR2 reads SYGVQD (reference sequence). The CDR3 sequence is 14 residues long. The CDR3 loop reads CASSAGTGGNEQYF. CDR3 sequence (DNA): TGCGCCAGCAGTGCCGGGACAGGGGGCAACGAGCAGTACTTC.

This rearrangement joins TRBV10-2 to TRBJ1-1; 7 nucleotides agree with TRBD1. The CDR3 contains 16 residues. CDR1 is WSHSY and CDR2 is SAAADI in the germline V gene. The V and J ends lost 0 bases and 3 bases, in that order; junction bases with no gene match: 7. CDR3 nucleotides: TGCGCCAGCAGTGAGTCGACAGGGAAATGGGACACTGAAGCTTTCTTT. As protein: CASSESTGKWDTEAFF.

The rearrangement joins TRBV29-1 to TRBJ1-1; D uncertain. Germline lookup yields CDR1 SQVTM and CDR2 ANQGSEA. Deletions cut 8 bases from V and 0 bases from J, with 10 bases between. The CDR3 has 12 amino acids. The CDR3 DNA is TGCAGCCCAGCACAGCTGAACACTGAAGCTTTCTTT. This encodes CSPAQLNTEAFF.

The chain carries TRBV3-1 (or the pseudogene TRBV3-2) and TRBJ2-1, with 7 nucleotides matching TRBD2. From germline, CDR1 is LGHDT and CDR2 YNNKEL (reference sequence). CDR3 size: 15 residues. V lost 3 bases, J lost 0 bases, and 2 bases stayed unmatched. CDR3 region: CASSQRGYSYNEQFF. CDR3 DNA sequence: TGTGCCAGCAGCCAGCGGGGGTACTCCTACAATGAGCAGTTCTTC.

The V gene is TRBV6-5, the J gene TRBJ1-4; 7 nucleotides agree with TRBD1. Trimming cost V 7 bases and J 2 bases; bases outside gene matches: 4. CDR3 length equals 14 residues. Germline V gene data show CDR1 as MNHEY and CDR2 as SVGAGI. CDR3 in DNA: TGTGCCAGCAATACAGGGGTTACTAATGAAAAACTGTTTTTT. Amino acids: CASNTGVTNEKLFF.

V gene TRBV15 combines with J gene TRBJ2-7; tentatively, D is TRBD1 (5 bases). The germline V and J ends were trimmed by 1 base and 6 bases, with 7 bases remaining between them. CDR1 and CDR2 from the germline V gene are LNHNV and YYDKDF (reference sequence). The CDR3 runs 12 residues. DNA of the CDR3: TGTGCCACCAGCAGAGCTAGGGGCGAGCAGTACTTC. Translating it yields CATSRARGEQYF. The whole variable domain, remainder taken from reference TRBV15 and TRBJ2-7, is DAMVIQNPRYQVTQFGKPVTLSCSQTLNHNVMYWYQQKSSQAPKLLFHYYDKDFNNEADTPDNFQSRRPNTSFCFLDIRSPGLGDTAMYLCATSRARGEQYFGPGTRLTVT.

J is TRBJ2-7 and V is TRBV7-8, with D unclear. CDR3 length: 12 residues. Trimming removed 5 bases from V and 8 bases from J, with 13 bases in between. Germline V gene lookup returns CDR1 SGHVS and CDR2 FQNEAQ. The CDR3 sequence is CASSLESSKQYF. The CDR3 DNA reads as TGTGCCAGCAGCCTGGAGTCCTCAAAGCAGTACTTC.

This clone was counted a single time. The CDR3 DNA is TGTGCCTGGAGTAGTGCGGGCGATCAGCCCCAGCATTTT. Encoded protein: CAWSSAGDQPQHF. The chain employs TRBV30 and TRBJ1-5, with D unclear. The ends were cut back, 2 bases at V and 5 bases at J, with 10 bases in the middle. Germline CDR1 reads GTSNPN; CDR2 reads SVGIG (reference sequence). This CDR3 contains 13 residues.

The CDR3: CASSQTLASDEQYF. The CDR3 coding sequence is TGTGCCAGCAGTCAGACACTAGCGAGTGATGAGCAGTACTTC. The chain couples TRBV11-3 to TRBJ2-7; 7 nucleotides line up with TRBD2. V shed 6 bases, J shed 7 bases, and the junction held 12 bases outside the gene matches. CDR1 is SGHNT, CDR2 YENEEA, per germline. The CDR3 is made up of 14 amino acids. Supplemented by reference TRBV11-3 and TRBJ2-7, the full variable domain reads EAGVVQSPRYKIIEKKQPVAFWCNPISGHNTLYWYLQNLGQGPELLIRYENEEAVDDSQLPKDRFSAERLKGVDSTLKIQPAELGDSAVYLCASSQTLASDEQYFGPGTRLTVT.

V gene TRBV27 combines with J gene TRBJ1-5, with 9 bases that match TRBD1. The germline gives CDR1 MNHEY, CDR2 SMNVEV (reference sequence). Trimming removed 3 bases from V and 7 bases from J; junction bases left unmatched: 4. The CDR3 runs to 14 residues. The CDR3 sequence: CASSFTGGGQPQHF. The CDR3 DNA follows: TGTGCCAGCAGTTTCACAGGGGGCGGGCAGCCCCAGCATTTT.